One and the same sample provided the 25 T cell receptor beta chains below, sequenced in a study of CD8 T cells in ankylosing spondylitis. TCRdb used MiXCR to reprocess the 5' RACE reads, holding one entry per CDR3 protein. This sample carries over 200,000 distinct CDR3 sequences, over 9.5% of them seen once, and the ten largest clones take roughly a fifth. Sequencing was performed on blood, either unsorted or a sorted T cell fraction (not recorded which). All receptors derive from a male donor with ankylosing spondylitis or in good health (not recorded which).

This clonotype was seen only a few times. The chain combines TRBV6-1 with TRBJ2-7; 8 bases are shared with TRBD1. Germline-derived CDR1 and CDR2 are MNHNS and SASEGT. V lost 9 bases and J lost 2; bases outside the gene matches: 21. CDR3 length: 18 amino acids. The CDR3 DNA reads as TGTGCCAGTGCCCGGAGGGACAGGCTAACTTCGGGTCCCTACGAGCAGTACTTC. Its translation is CASARRDRLTSGPYEQYF.

At least ten counts were recorded for this clonotype. V is TRBV5-6 and J is TRBJ2-3; the D call may be TRBD1 or TRBD2 (5 bases each). Trimming removed 3 bases from V and 3 bases from J, with 5 bases in between. The CDR3 length is 12 residues. From germline, CDR1 is SGHDT and CDR2 YYEEEE. The CDR3 DNA sequence: TGTGCCAGCAGCTGGGGGACAGATACGCAGTATTTT. Translated: CASSWGTDTQYF.

In the case of this clonotype: Since a much larger clone is just one base distant, this may be a read error. This rearrangement joins TRBV3-1 to TRBJ1-1; weak D call: TRBD1 (6 bases). The CDR3 has 13 residues. The germline CDR1 and CDR2 sequences are LGHDT and YNNKEL (reference sequence). The CDR3 loop reads CVSSQELVGGAFF. Here the CDR3 DNA reads TGTGTCAGCAGCCAAGAACTGGTAGGGGGGGCTTTCTTT. Full variable domain (outside the CDR3, taken from reference TRBV3-1 and TRBJ1-1): DTAVSQTPKYLVTQMGNDKSIKCEQNLGHDTMYWYKQDSKKFLKIMFSYNNKELIINETVPNRFSPKSPDKAHLNLHINSLELGDSAVYFCVSSQELVGGAFFGQGTRLTVV.

V is TRBV5-1 and J is TRBJ2-3; 7 bases agree with TRBD2. The CDR3 consists of 15 residues. V lost 1 base and J lost 5; bases outside the gene matches: 7. The V gene's germline CDR1 is SGHRS and CDR2 YFSETQ. CDR3 amino acids: CASSLWAGDGDTQYF. The CDR3 coding sequence is TGCGCCAGCAGCTTGTGGGCGGGGGACGGAGATACGCAGTATTTT.

In its sample, this clonotype was seen many times. The chain employs TRBV5-1 and TRBJ2-3, with D tentatively TRBD1 (6 bases). The germline V gene encodes CDR1 SGHRS and CDR2 YFSETQ. This CDR3 region has 14 residues. Trimming removed 2 bases from V and 1 base from J, with 8 bases in between. The CDR3 reads CASSFYRGTDTQYF. DNA of the CDR3: TGCGCCAGCAGCTTCTACAGGGGCACAGATACGCAGTATTTT.

Points on this clonotype: A much larger clone differs from this one at a single base, so this may be a read error. This sequence joins TRBV12-3 or TRBV12-4 and TRBJ1-1; D is uncertain. CDR3 length: 12 residues. CDR3 sequence reads: CACSLADTEAFF. CDR3 DNA: TGTGCCTGCAGCTTAGCGGACACTGAAGCTTTCTTT.

The sample holds many counts of this clonotype. The chain carries TRBV7-3 and TRBJ2-3; 7 bases fit TRBD2. CDR1 SGHTA and CDR2 FQGTGA come from the germline V gene. Trimming cost V 3 bases and J 2 bases; bases outside gene matches: 5. This CDR3 is built from 15 residues. In DNA, the CDR3 is TGTGCCAGCAGCTTGTCTGGGACTAACACAGATACGCAGTATTTT. It yields the protein CASSLSGTNTDTQYF. Drawing the rest from reference TRBV7-3 and TRBJ2-3, the complete variable domain is GAGVSQTPSNKVTEKGKYVELRCDPISGHTALYWYRQSLGQGPEFLIYFQGTGAADDSGLPNDRFFAVRPEGSVSTLKIQRTERGDSAVYLCASSLSGTNTDTQYFGPGTRLTVL.

This clonotype was seen repeatedly, ten times or more. V gene TRBV7-2 combines with J gene TRBJ2-3; D not certain. Trimming took off 5 bases at V and 1 base at J, with 16 bases between the two ends. Germline V gene sequence: CDR1 SGHTA, CDR2 FQGNSA. The CDR3 has 16 amino acids. In nucleotides, the CDR3 is TGTGCCAGCAGCCTCGCCCCCGATATCGGCACAGATACGCAGTATTTT. It translates to CASSLAPDIGTDTQYF.

With respect to this clonotype: The germline gene is not matched at one end of the junction; a read error may be the cause. The rearrangement uses TRBV20-1 and TRBJ2-7; possibly TRBD1 or TRBD2 for D (6 bases each). The length of the CDR3 is 12 residues. Germline CDR1 reads DFQATT; CDR2 reads SNEGSKA (reference sequence). The CDR3 DNA is TGCAGTACTAGCCACAGGGCTGACGAGCATTACTTC. This gives the protein CSTSHRADEHYF.

This clonotype has ten or more counts. This rearrangement joins TRBV12-3 or TRBV12-4 to TRBJ1-1; perhaps TRBD1 as D (5 bases). The CDR3 covers 15 residues. V was pared by 3 bases and J by 2 bases, with 13 bases between. In DNA form, the CDR3 reads TGTGCCAGCAGTTTGGGCCAGACAGAAAACACTGAAGCTTTCTTT. This encodes CASSLGQTENTEAFF.

This clonotype has a handful of counts. This chain uses TRBV20-1 with TRBJ1-4, with 7 bases matching TRBD1. V dropped 3 bases and J dropped 8; count of bases not matched to a gene: 6. This CDR3 is built from 13 residues. Germline CDR1 DFQATT, CDR2 SNEGSKA (reference sequence). The CDR3 DNA reads as TGCAGTGCTAGCAGTCAGGGGGGGGAAAAACTGTTTTTT. Amino acids: CSASSQGGEKLFF.

The rearrangement links TRBV3-1 to TRBJ2-7; 7 bases line up with TRBD1. The CDR3 is 14 amino acids. V trimming: 3 bases; J trimming: 3 bases; junction bases outside the gene matches: 5. Germline-derived CDR1 and CDR2 are LGHDT and YNNKEL (reference sequence). The DNA of the CDR3 is TGTGCCAGCAGCCATAACAGGGGTAGCTACGAGCAGTACTTC. This encodes CASSHNRGSYEQYF.

Only one count was recorded for this clonotype. The chain joins TRBV6-1 to TRBJ2-7; 7 bases line up with TRBD1. Losses at the gene ends were 8 bases for V and 0 bases for J; bases not matched to a gene: 7. This CDR3 region has 14 residues. Germline-derived CDR1 and CDR2 are MNHNS and SASEGT. CDR3 in amino acids: CASSPDRFSYEQYF. The CDR3 nucleotides are TGTGCCAGCTCCCCGGACAGGTTCTCCTACGAGCAGTACTTC.

This clonotype was counted many times. The chain employs TRBV5-1 and TRBJ2-1; D assignment may be TRBD1 or TRBD2 (5 bases each). Trimming removed 5 bases at V and 0 bases at J, with 9 bases between. In germline, CDR1 is SGHRS, CDR2 YFSETQ. This CDR3 region has 14 residues. CDR3: CASRGENSYNEQFF. Here the CDR3 DNA reads TGCGCCAGCAGGGGGGAGAACTCCTACAATGAGCAGTTCTTC.

This clonotype was detected many times. The chain links TRBV29-1 to TRBJ1-1; 7 bases map to TRBD1. Germline lookup yields CDR1 SQVTM and CDR2 ANQGSEA. This CDR3 region has 14 residues. V dropped 7 bases and J dropped 3; count of bases not matched to a gene: 11. CDR3 amino acids: CSGFTGAGDTEAFF. In nucleotides, the CDR3 is TGCAGCGGGTTTACAGGGGCGGGGGACACTGAAGCTTTCTTT.

This clonotype was observed many times. The V gene is TRBV10-3, the J gene TRBJ2-1; 7 bases are shared with TRBD2. The CDR3 covers 14 residues. The trim removed 8 bases at V and 1 base at J, leaving 5 bases unmatched. The germline V gene encodes CDR1 ENHRY and CDR2 SYGVKD. The DNA for the CDR3 is TGTGCCATCGGCTCAGCGGGGTCCTACAATGAGCAGTTCTTC. It codes for CAIGSAGSYNEQFF.

This chain joins TRBV30 and TRBJ2-1; 8 bases line up with TRBD1. V was pared by 5 bases and J by 2 bases, with 8 bases of the junction left unmatched. The CDR3 spans 15 residues. Germline V gene data show CDR1 as GTSNPN and CDR2 as SVGIG (reference sequence). The CDR3 region is CAWAPGTGPYNEQFF. CDR3 sequence (DNA): TGTGCCTGGGCCCCCGGGACAGGCCCCTACAATGAGCAGTTCTTC.

The J gene is TRBJ1-2, the V gene TRBV28, with D unresolved. There are 14 residues in the CDR3. V shed 7 bases and J shed 6 bases, with 18 bases lying between them. From germline, CDR1 is MDHEN and CDR2 SYDVKM. CDR3 sequence: CASTSPRAGNGYTF. CDR3 nucleotide sequence: TGTGCCAGCACATCCCCACGGGCGGGGAATGGCTACACCTTC.

This clonotype has a count of ten or more. The chain recombines TRBV12-3 or TRBV12-4 with TRBJ2-7; 10 bases match TRBD1. The CDR3 covers 17 residues. Germline trimming cut 6 bases from V and 1 base from J; bases unmatched to any gene: 12. CDR3 DNA sequence: TGTGCCAGCAGCCCTAGACAGGGGGCGCTCAGGTCCTACGAGCAGTACTTC. Translated, it gives CASSPRQGALRSYEQYF.

CDR3 sequence: CSAPRPGTQYF. CDR3 bases: TGCAGTGCTCCTAGACCGGGGACCCAGTACTTC. This sequence joins TRBV20-1 and TRBJ2-5; no clear D. V gave up 5 bases and J gave up 7 bases, with 11 bases separating them. CDR1 and CDR2 from the germline V gene are DFQATT and SNEGSKA (reference sequence). This CDR3 contains 11 residues.

The chain carries TRBV7-2 and TRBJ2-5; D might be TRBD1 (5 bases). V was shortened by 5 bases and J by 7 bases, with 8 bases between the two germline ends. From germline, CDR1 is SGHTA and CDR2 FQGNSA. The CDR3 has 11 residues. The CDR3 DNA reads TGTGCCAGCAGCCGAAGGGGGACCCAGTACTTC. This translates into CASSRRGTQYF.

This clonotype has ten or more counts. The V and J genes are TRBV20-1 and TRBJ2-5; the match to TRBD1 covers 8 bases. The CDR3 consists of 15 residues. With 4 bases clipped from V and 5 bases from J, the junction kept 12 bases outside the gene matches. In germline, CDR1 is DFQATT, CDR2 SNEGSKA (reference sequence). The CDR3 reads CSATTGQGKEETQYF. DNA of the CDR3: TGCAGTGCTACAACAGGACAGGGCAAGGAGGAGACCCAGTACTTC.

Many counts were recorded for this clonotype. The rearrangement links TRBV7-8 to TRBJ1-4; maybe TRBD1 (5 bases). Germline CDR1 reads SGHVS; CDR2 reads FQNEAQ. CDR3 size: 14 residues. The V and J ends lost 5 bases and 8 bases respectively, with 15 bases between them. This chain's CDR3 is CASSLGRGDEKLFF. CDR3 bases: TGTGCCAGCAGCCTGGGACGGGGGGACGAAAAACTGTTTTTT.

This clonotype showed up many times. The chain couples TRBV7-3 to TRBJ2-3; 12 positions agree with TRBD2. J lost 4 bases, V lost 5 bases, and 4 bases had no gene match. CDR3 size: 15 residues. Germline values: CDR1 SGHTA, CDR2 FQGTGA. The CDR3 DNA sequence: TGTGCCAGCAGCCCACTAGCGGGGGGCGCAGATACGCAGTATTTT. It is translated as CASSPLAGGADTQYF.

In its sample, this clonotype was seen many times. The chain combines TRBV27 with TRBJ2-1; 8 nucleotides agree with TRBD2. V lost 8 bases, J lost 14 bases, and 14 bases stayed unmatched. In germline, CDR1 is MNHEY, CDR2 SMNVEV (reference sequence). The CDR3 totals 13 residues. CDR3 in DNA: TGTGCCAGCTCCTCGGGGGGGGCACTTCTGGAGTTCTTC. It codes for CASSSGGALLEFF.